Below, 25 T cell receptor beta chains from the same sample are listed, as sequenced in a study of T cells in Graves' hyperthyroidism and ophthalmopathy. RNA transcripts yielded amplified TCR beta CDR3 regions. Using the HTBI primer set, a first-round RT-PCR was run on the TCR CDR3. MiXCR, applied by TCRdb to the multiplex PCR reads, yields one record per CDR3 protein. Of some 510,000 distinct CDR3 sequences listed, less than 25% were seen once; the top ten hold around 27%. Sequencing was performed on blood. These receptors all come from a man between 18 and 35 years old with Graves' hyperthyroidism.

This clonotype was counted ten times or more. The chain employs TRBV6-1 and TRBJ1-2; TRBD1 matches at 10 bases. CDR1 is MNHNS and CDR2 is SASEGT in the germline V gene. The CDR3 has 14 amino acids. Losses at the gene ends were 2 bases for V and 7 bases for J; bases not matched to a gene: 4. CDR3 loop: CASSEPGTGAGYTF. The CDR3 nucleotides are TGTGCCAGCAGTGAACCCGGGACAGGGGCTGGCTACACCTTC.

Ten or more counts support this clonotype. The chain combines TRBV28 with TRBJ1-1, with 8 nucleotides matching TRBD1. The CDR3 sequence is 13 residues long. Unmatched junction bases numbered 8, after V lost 7 bases and J lost 7 bases. Germline V gene sequence: CDR1 MDHEN, CDR2 SYDVKM. The CDR3 loop reads CASIYRGTDEAFF. In nucleotides, the CDR3 is TGTGCCAGCATATACAGGGGGACGGATGAAGCTTTCTTT.

The genes are TRBV14 and TRBJ1-6; 7 bases agree with TRBD1. From germline, CDR1 is SGHDN and CDR2 FVKESK. The CDR3 is 14 amino acids. With V trimmed by 4 bases and J by 7 bases, 4 bases remained unmatched. The CDR3 sequence is CASSPRTGNSPLHF. DNA for the CDR3: TGTGCCAGCAGCCCGCGGACAGGAAATTCACCCCTCCACTTT.

The sample holds many counts of this clonotype. The J gene is TRBJ1-5, the V gene TRBV6-1; D not certain. CDR3 size: 13 residues. Germline V gene data show CDR1 as MNHNS and CDR2 as SASEGT. V lost 9 bases, J lost 3 bases, and 12 bases lay in between. The CDR3 loop is CASTGRPNQPQHF. The CDR3 nucleotides read TGTGCCAGTACCGGACGGCCCAATCAGCCCCAGCATTTT.

This clonotype was seen repeatedly, ten times or more. The J gene is TRBJ2-2, the V gene TRBV24-1; D not resolved. The CDR3 runs to 13 residues. V was pared by 0 bases and J by 6 bases, with 4 bases between. Looked up from germline, CDR1 is KGHDR and CDR2 is SFDVKD. CDR3 in DNA: TGTGCCACCAGTGATTTGTGGTCCGGGGAGCTGTTTTTT. This codes for CATSDLWSGELFF.

This clonotype was counted ten times or more. V gene TRBV6-5 combines with J gene TRBJ2-7, with no clear D. The CDR3 contains 14 residues. With 0 bases removed from V and 3 bases from J, the gap between germline ends came to 9 bases. Germline assignment: CDR1 MNHEY and CDR2 SVGAGI. The CDR3 DNA reads as TGTGCCAGCAGTTACTCTACCAGCGTCTACGAGCAGTACTTC. This encodes CASSYSTSVYEQYF.

Only a few counts were recorded for this clonotype. The chain employs TRBV2 and TRBJ2-4, with a possible D match to TRBD1 (6 bases). The CDR3 is made up of 14 amino acids. The germline V gene has CDR1 SNHLY and CDR2 FYNNEI. V shed 6 bases and J shed 6 bases, with 15 bases lying between them. CDR3 residues: CASSEDSLLNIQYF. In DNA form, the CDR3 reads TGTGCCAGCAGCGAGGACAGTCTCCTAAACATTCAGTACTTC.

This clonotype has a handful of counts. The conserved final phenylalanine or tryptophan is absent from the CDR3, which likely points to a read error. The J gene is TRBJ1-5, the V gene TRBV4-1; no reliable D call. CDR1 MGHRA and CDR2 YSYEKL come from the germline V gene. The CDR3 loop spans 18 amino acids. The germline V and J ends were trimmed by 0 bases and 0 bases, with 15 bases remaining between them. CDR3 amino acids: CASSQDSQASYSNQPQHS. In DNA, the CDR3 is TGCGCCAGCAGCCAAGATTCCCAAGCCAGTTATAGCAATCAGCCCCAGCATTCT.

This clonotype was recorded many times. The chain recombines TRBV20-1 with TRBJ1-1; 7 positions match TRBD1. The CDR3 length is 12 residues. V shed 7 bases, J shed 1 base, and the junction held 3 bases outside the gene matches. Germline V lookup: CDR1 DFQATT, CDR2 SNEGSKA (reference sequence). CDR3 residues: CSGQGWNTEAFF. DNA for the CDR3: TGCAGTGGACAGGGTTGGAACACTGAAGCTTTCTTT.

Many counts were recorded for this clonotype. This sequence joins TRBV19 and TRBJ1-5; D remains ambiguous. The CDR3 consists of 14 residues. V shed 2 bases and J shed 3 bases, with 8 bases lying between them. Germline assignment: CDR1 LNHDA and CDR2 SQIVND (reference sequence). The CDR3, as DNA: TGTGCCAGTAGTATAACGGCGCACAATCAGCCCCAGCATTTT. Its translation is CASSITAHNQPQHF.

This sequence joins TRBV7-2 and TRBJ2-5, with D unclear. The germline V gene has CDR1 SGHTA and CDR2 FQGNSA. The V end was cut by 3 bases, the J end by 3 bases, with 8 bases between. This CDR3 region has 13 residues. CDR3 DNA sequence: TGTGCCAGCAGCTTGGTTAGGAAAGAGACCCAGTACTTC. It is translated as CASSLVRKETQYF.

This sequence joins TRBV24-1 and TRBJ2-5; the match to TRBD1 covers 8 bases. CDR3 length: 15 residues. V was pared by 3 bases and J by 2 bases, with 4 bases of the junction left unmatched. The germline V gene has CDR1 KGHDR and CDR2 SFDVKD. CDR3 residues: CATSDKGTGQETQYF. The CDR3 DNA is TGTGCCACCAGTGATAAGGGGACAGGACAAGAGACCCAGTACTTC.

The rearrangement joins TRBV6-1 to TRBJ1-1; 7 positions agree with TRBD1. The junction had 12 bases not matched to a gene; V was cut back by 4 bases and J by 1 base. Germline-derived CDR1 and CDR2 are MNHNS and SASEGT. CDR3 length equals 17 residues. CDR3 nucleotide sequence: TGTGCCAGCAGTGCAAAGAAGGGGGCAGGGGCGAACACTGAAGCTTTCTTT. This gives the protein CASSAKKGAGANTEAFF.

J is TRBJ2-3 and V is TRBV11-3; D is ambiguous. V shed 3 bases and J shed 4 bases, with 5 bases lying between them. CDR1 and CDR2 (germline): SGHNT, YENEEA. The CDR3 has 12 residues. The CDR3 loop is CASSFTADTQYF. CDR3 nucleotides: TGTGCCAGCAGCTTTACAGCAGATACGCAGTATTTT.

This clonotype was seen more than once but under ten times. The J gene is TRBJ1-5, the V gene TRBV28, with D uncertain. CDR1 is MDHEN and CDR2 is SYDVKM in the germline V gene. The CDR3 spans 15 residues. V was cut by 7 bases and J by 0 bases, with 13 bases left in between. CDR3 sequence (DNA): TGTGCCAGCACCTTAGGCGGCTTTAGCAATCAGCCCCAGCATTTT. Translation gives CASTLGGFSNQPQHF.

This clonotype came up many times. The chain is built from TRBV19 and TRBJ2-7; 8 nucleotides match TRBD2. The CDR3 loop spans 14 amino acids. Germline lookup yields CDR1 LNHDA and CDR2 SQIVND (reference sequence). Trimming cost V 3 bases and J 4 bases; bases outside gene matches: 5. The CDR3: CASSITRGGYEQYF. The CDR3 DNA reads TGTGCCAGTAGTATCACCCGCGGGGGGTACGAGCAGTACTTC.

The chain is built from TRBV28 and TRBJ2-4, with 7 bases lining up with TRBD1. Germline V gene data show CDR1 as MDHEN and CDR2 as SYDVKM. CDR3 size: 16 residues. V lost 5 bases, J lost 1 base, and 8 bases stayed unmatched. In DNA, the CDR3 is TGTGCCAGCAGTCCCGGGACAGTCCCCGCCAAAAACATTCAGTACTTC. This gives the protein CASSPGTVPAKNIQYF.

This clonotype was detected many times. The CDR3 here is CSDPTGELFF. CDR3 DNA sequence: TGCAGCGACCCCACCGGGGAGCTGTTTTTT. The chain recombines TRBV29-1 with TRBJ2-2; D uncertain. Germline CDR1 is SQVTM and CDR2 is ANQGSEA. The CDR3 covers 10 residues. V lost 7 bases and J lost 4, with 4 bases in between.

The J gene is TRBJ1-1, the V gene TRBV19; D unclear. V was shortened by 0 bases and J by 0 bases, with 8 bases between the two germline ends. This CDR3 comprises 15 residues. Looked up from germline, CDR1 is LNHDA and CDR2 is SQIVND (reference sequence). CDR3 nucleotides: TGTGCCAGTAGTATAGAAGGAGGGATGAACACTGAAGCTTTCTTT. It codes for CASSIEGGMNTEAFF.

This clonotype was picked up many times. The chain joins TRBV7-8 to TRBJ2-7, with D uncertain. Germline V gene data show CDR1 as SGHVS and CDR2 as FQNEAQ. The CDR3 loop spans 13 amino acids. Trimming pared 1 base from V and 4 bases from J, leaving 8 bases between. This chain's CDR3 is CASSLGLLYEQYF. CDR3 in DNA: TGTGCCAGCAGCTTAGGACTGTTATACGAGCAGTACTTC.

This clonotype has ten or more counts. In DNA, the CDR3 is TGTGCCAGCAATAAGGGCTTGAACACTGAAGCTTTCTTT. This encodes CASNKGLNTEAFF. This chain links TRBV6-1 with TRBJ1-1; D gene uncertain. This CDR3 contains 13 residues. The germline CDR1 and CDR2 sequences are MNHNS and SASEGT. V was pared by 7 bases and J by 0 bases, with 9 bases between.

This clonotype was seen many times. The genes are TRBV30 and TRBJ1-1; D is unresolved. V lost 3 bases, J lost 6 bases, and 11 bases lay in between. Looked up from germline, CDR1 is GTSNPN and CDR2 is SVGIG (reference sequence). The length of the CDR3 is 12 residues. CDR3 coding DNA: TGTGCCTGGAGAGGAGGTATCGCTGAAGCTTTCTTT. It codes for CAWRGGIAEAFF.

This clonotype was detected ten times or more. The rearrangement links TRBV2 to TRBJ2-5; 8 nucleotides agree with TRBD1. V trimming: 8 bases; J trimming: 4 bases; junction bases outside the gene matches: 3. Germline values: CDR1 SNHLY, CDR2 FYNNEI. The CDR3 contains 12 residues. CDR3: CASGRGLETQYF. Written as DNA, the CDR3 is TGTGCCAGCGGCAGGGGGCTAGAGACCCAGTACTTC.

This clonotype was seen only a few times. This chain links TRBV3-1 with TRBJ2-2, with a tentative D call TRBD2 (5 bases). The CDR3 totals 15 residues. Germline lookup yields CDR1 LGHDT and CDR2 YNNKEL (reference sequence). With 7 bases removed from V and 3 bases from J, the gap between germline ends came to 15 bases. The CDR3 sequence: CASTFWTGDTGELFF. The CDR3 nucleotides read TGTGCCAGCACCTTCTGGACTGGGGACACCGGGGAGCTGTTTTTT.

The table lists this clonotype with many counts. The chain has TRBV12-3 or TRBV12-4 and TRBJ2-3, with unresolved D. The CDR3 length is 15 residues. V lost 7 bases, J lost 1 base, and 15 bases lay in between. The CDR3 region has the DNA TGTGCCAGCAAGGCAGGCCCCTGGGGCACAGATACGCAGTATTTT. Translation: CASKAGPWGTDTQYF.